The following is a T cell receptor (beta chain) sequence with its context. TCRdb keeps only in-frame clones here, not all; method: immunoSEQ multiplex PCR. The sample yields about 80,000 clones, roughly 94% seen once. Trimming removed 5 bases from V and 4 bases from J; junction bases left unmatched: 5. Looked up from germline, CDR1 is MNHNY and CDR2 is SVGAGI (reference sequence). This CDR3 spans 14 amino acids. The record originates from a study of technical replicates of blood from a handful of donors. The sequence was collected from a human donor in good health. Material for sequencing was T cells isolated from PBMCs. The V and J genes are TRBV6-6 and TRBJ1-2, with TRBD1 matching 9 bases. The CDR3 sequence is CASSPGTGLYGYTF. The CDR3 nucleotides are TGTGCCAGCAGTCCCGGGACAGGGCTCTATGGCTACACCTTC.